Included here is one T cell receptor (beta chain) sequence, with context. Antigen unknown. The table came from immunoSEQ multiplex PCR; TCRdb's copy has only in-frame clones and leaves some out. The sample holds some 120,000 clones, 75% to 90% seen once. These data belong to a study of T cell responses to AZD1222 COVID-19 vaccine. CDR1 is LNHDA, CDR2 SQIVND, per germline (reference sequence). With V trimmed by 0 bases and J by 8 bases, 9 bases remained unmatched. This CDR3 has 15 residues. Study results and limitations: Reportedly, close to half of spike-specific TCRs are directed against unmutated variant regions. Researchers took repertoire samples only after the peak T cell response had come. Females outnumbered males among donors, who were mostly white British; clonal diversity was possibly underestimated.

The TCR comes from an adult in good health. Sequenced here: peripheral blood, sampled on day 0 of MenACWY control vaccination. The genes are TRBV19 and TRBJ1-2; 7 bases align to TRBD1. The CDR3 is CASSIDGRGTEGYTF. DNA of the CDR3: TGTGCCAGTAGTATAGACGGCAGGGGGACGGAGGGCTACACCTTC. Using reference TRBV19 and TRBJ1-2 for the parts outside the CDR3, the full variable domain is DGGITQSPKYLFRKEGQNVTLSCEQNLNHDAMYWYRQDPGQGLRLIYYSQIVNDFQKGDIAEGYSVSREKKESFPLTVTSAQKNPTAFYLCASSIDGRGTEGYTFGSGTRLTVV.